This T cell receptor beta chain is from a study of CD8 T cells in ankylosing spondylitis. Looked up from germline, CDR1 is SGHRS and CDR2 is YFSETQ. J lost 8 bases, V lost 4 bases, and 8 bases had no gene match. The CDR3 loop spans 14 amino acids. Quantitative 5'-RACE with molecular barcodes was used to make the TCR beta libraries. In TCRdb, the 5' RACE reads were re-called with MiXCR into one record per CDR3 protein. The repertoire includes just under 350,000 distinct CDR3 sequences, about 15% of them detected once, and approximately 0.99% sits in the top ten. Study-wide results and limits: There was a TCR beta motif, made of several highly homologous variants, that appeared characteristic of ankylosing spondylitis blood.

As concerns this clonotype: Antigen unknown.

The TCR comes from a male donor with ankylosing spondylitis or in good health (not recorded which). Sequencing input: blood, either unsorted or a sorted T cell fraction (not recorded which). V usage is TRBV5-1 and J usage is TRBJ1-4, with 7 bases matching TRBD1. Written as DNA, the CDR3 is TGCGCCAGCAGCCCCGACAGGGCTGGGGAAAAACTGTTTTTT. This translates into CASSPDRAGEKLFF.